This T cell receptor beta chain was recorded in a study of control samples from healthy donors and cancer patients. Profiling relied on immunoSEQ multiplex PCR, and the TCRdb table lists in-frame clones only, not all of them. The profile shows under 65,000 clones, 85% to 95% of them singletons. The junction had 9 bases not matched to a gene; V was cut back by 5 bases and J by 3 bases. Germline values: CDR1 SGHAT, CDR2 FQNNGV. There are 15 residues in the CDR3. The TCR was taken from a man between 25 and 39 years old with colorectal cancer. Sequenced: PBMCs. This chain joins TRBV11-2 and TRBJ2-7, with 8 positions matching TRBD1. The CDR3 DNA reads as TGTGCCAGCAGCCCCCGACAGGGGTCTCGCTACGAGCAGTACGTC. Translated, it gives CASSPRQGSRYEQYV.